These T cell receptor beta chains were read from a single sample in a study of blood T cell repertoires in COVID-19. Repertoires were generated with immunoSEQ multiplex PCR, while TCRdb's copy carries only in-frame clones and drops some. The repertoire holds hundreds of thousands of clones, with around 87% as singletons. The sample comprised peripheral blood. Every receptor here comes from a woman aged 50 to 60 with COVID-19, enrolled during active disease. The CDR3 runs from the conserved cysteine through the conserved F or W. The D gene is left open where the match is weak. Where a row states a size, it is once, few, many or the class of an expanded clone; other rows omit it.

V gene	D gene	J gene	clone size	CDR3 protein	CDR3 DNA
TRBV29-1	NA	TRBJ2-7	NA	CSVKLSYEQYF	TGCAGCGTTAAACTCTCCTACGAGCAGTACTTC
TRBV7-9	NA	TRBJ1-1	once	CASSRGAENTEAFF	TGTGCCAGCAGCCGGGGGGCAGAGAACACTGAAGCTTTCTTT
TRBV6-2/TRBV6-3	TRBD2	TRBJ2-4	NA	CASSLAGGADKNIQYF	TGTGCCAGCAGTCTAGCGGGAGGAGCAGACAAAAACATTCAGTACTTC
TRBV7-9	TRBD1	TRBJ1-2	NA	CASSSPRQGSGYGYTF	TGTGCCAGCAGCTCACCCCGACAGGGATCAGGCTATGGCTACACCTTC
TRBV2	NA	TRBJ1-4	NA	CASRMDSYNEKLFF	TGTGCCAGCAGGATGGACAGCTACAATGAAAAACTGTTTTTT
TRBV18	NA	TRBJ2-1	NA	CASSPQGPGGEQFF	TGTGCCAGCTCCCCCCAAGGCCCGGGCGGGGAGCAGTTCTTC
TRBV5-1	TRBD1	TRBJ2-7	NA	CASSGGQGIYEQYF	TGCGCCAGCAGCGGGGGACAGGGTATCTACGAGCAGTACTTC
TRBV19	NA	TRBJ1-3	NA	CASSRRGPGNTIYF	TGTGCCAGTAGTAGGAGGGGCCCTGGAAACACCATATATTTT
TRBV4-1	TRBD1	TRBJ1-4	NA	CASSPRDRERNEKLFF	TGCGCCAGCAGCCCGAGGGACAGGGAGCGGAATGAAAAACTGTTTTTT
TRBV29-1	NA	TRBJ1-2	NA	CSVDTTTRLGYTF	TGCAGCGTTGACACCACTACGCGACTAGGCTACACCTTC
TRBV7-6	NA	TRBJ2-1	NA	CASSLVRQAASLNNEQFF	TGTGCCAGCAGCCTAGTTAGGCAGGCCGCCTCACTTAACAATGAGCAGTTCTTC
TRBV27	TRBD2	TRBJ2-1	NA	CASSVGLAGGSNEQFF	TGTGCCAGCAGTGTCGGGCTAGCGGGAGGATCAAATGAGCAGTTCTTC
TRBV14	NA	TRBJ2-7	NA	CASSQGAWYEQYF	TGTGCCAGCAGCCAAGGGGCTTGGTACGAGCAGTACTTC
TRBV6-5	NA	TRBJ2-1	NA	CASSRRVGLNNEQFF	TGTGCCAGCAGCCGGCGGGTAGGCCTCAACAATGAGCAGTTCTTC